This TCR beta chain was obtained from a study of blood T cell repertoires in COVID-19. Overall study context: Spain, Italy and the United States supplied samples that represented acute and convalescent COVID-19. T cells, B-cell-depleted T cells, or PBMCs supplied cDNA or gDNA.

Notes on this clone: The junction differs from germline at one of its ends, possibly a read error.

Germline V CDR1 and CDR2: MNHNS, SASEGT. This CDR3 contains 14 residues. Authors' processing steps: For nucleated cells, counts were estimated from reference gene primer amplification. Profiled with immunoSEQ multiplex PCR; TCRdb holds only in-frame clones, not every one. V, J and clone size are those of that table, while D and trimming were read from the DNA. This repertoire shows 96,000 or so clones, approximately 90% found once; its top ten account for 2.9%. V gene TRBV6-1 combines with J gene TRBJ1-2, with D perhaps TRBD1 (6 bases). The specimen was peripheral blood. The origin of this receptor is a woman older than 75 with acute or convalescent COVID-19. The CDR3 DNA is TGTGCCAGCAGAGAAGCTCGGACAGCCTATGGCTACACCTTC. This codes for CASREARTAYGYTF.